The 18 T cell receptor beta chains presented below share a single source sample, sequenced in a study of chemoradiotherapy in HPV16-positive cancers. TCRdb's table, derived via immunoSEQ multiplex PCR, lists solely in-frame clones and lacks some. The top ten hold roughly 29% of the sample, which has around 2,200 clones, around 70% seen once. Specimen collection occurred from a patient who underwent chemoradiotherapy. These TCRs come from a human donor with HPV-associated anogenital cancer.

V usage is TRBV27 and J usage is TRBJ2-3; the D is unclear. The V gene's germline CDR1 is MNHEY and CDR2 SMNVEV (reference sequence). The CDR3 is 14 residues long. V was pared by 6 bases and J by 0 bases, with 10 bases between. In nucleotides, the CDR3 is TGTGCCAGCAGCCTAGATCACAGCACAGATACGCAGTATTTT. Residues: CASSLDHSTDTQYF.

V and J are TRBV7-2 and TRBJ1-3; tentatively, D is TRBD1 (6 bases). Trimming left V 3 bases short and J 3 bases short, with 12 bases between. Germline CDR1 and CDR2: SGHTA and FQGNSA. The CDR3 is 15 residues long. In DNA form, the CDR3 reads TGTGCCAGCAGCTTCGGAACAGGGCTTGGAAACACCATATATTTT. It specifies CASSFGTGLGNTIYF.

J is TRBJ2-5 and V is TRBV19; D is perhaps TRBD1 (6 bases). The CDR3 is 12 residues long. Trimming left V 6 bases short and J 5 bases short, with 10 bases between. The V gene's germline CDR1 is LNHDA and CDR2 SQIVND (reference sequence). The CDR3, as DNA: TGTGCCAGTAGCCCAAGGGGGGAGACCCAGTACTTC. Translation gives CASSPRGETQYF.

V is TRBV5-5 and J is TRBJ2-3; 14 bases line up with TRBD2. V dropped 4 bases and J dropped 4; count of bases not matched to a gene: 8. This CDR3 comprises 17 residues. The V gene's germline CDR1 is SGHKS and CDR2 YYEKEE (reference sequence). The CDR3 bases are TGTGCCAGCAGCCGTGGGACTAGCGGGGGATTTTCAGATACGCAGTATTTT. Amino acids: CASSRGTSGGFSDTQYF.

By sample fraction, this clone is large. The chain links TRBV7-9 to TRBJ1-2; D not certain. The CDR3 totals 15 residues. Germline V gives CDR1 SEHNR, CDR2 FQNEAQ (reference sequence). Trimming pared 2 bases from V and 3 bases from J, leaving 13 bases between. As DNA, the CDR3 is TGTGCCAGCAGCTTACTGGTAGGGTATTACTATGGCTACACCTTC. It is translated as CASSLLVGYYYGYTF.

The rearrangement links TRBV6-1 to TRBJ2-1, with D possibly matching TRBD1 (6 bases). Germline CDR1 reads MNHNS; CDR2 reads SASEGT. The CDR3 length is 15 residues. V was pared by 1 base and J by 4 bases, with 11 bases between. The CDR3 reads CASSEGGGAYNEQFF. The CDR3 DNA follows: TGTGCCAGCAGTGAAGGAGGGGGAGCGTACAATGAGCAGTTCTTC.

The genes are TRBV6-1 and TRBJ1-2, with TRBD1 as a possible D gene (6 bases). This CDR3 comprises 14 residues. CDR1 MNHNS and CDR2 SASEGT come from the germline V gene. V dropped 2 bases and J dropped 7 bases, with 14 bases sitting between them. The CDR3 sequence is CASSERGETAGYTF. In DNA form, the CDR3 reads TGTGCCAGCAGTGAAAGGGGGGAGACCGCTGGCTACACCTTC.

The genes are TRBV19 and TRBJ1-1; weak D call: TRBD1 (5 bases). The CDR3 covers 13 residues. Germline lookup yields CDR1 LNHDA and CDR2 SQIVND (reference sequence). Trimming shortened V by 5 bases and J by 6 bases, and 13 bases separated the two germline ends. The CDR3 DNA reads as TGTGCCAGTAGTGAATCTCAGGGCTCTGAAGCTTTCTTT. Its translation is CASSESQGSEAFF. The entire variable domain, with the rest obtained from reference TRBV19 and TRBJ1-1, is as follows: DGGITQSPKYLFRKEGQNVTLSCEQNLNHDAMYWYRQDPGQGLRLIYYSQIVNDFQKGDIAEGYSVSREKKESFPLTVTSAQKNPTAFYLCASSESQGSEAFFGQGTRLTVV.

The rearrangement joins TRBV18 to TRBJ2-7; the D call may be TRBD1 or TRBD2 (5 bases each). V was pared by 3 bases and J by 7 bases, with 16 bases between. From germline, CDR1 is KGHSH and CDR2 LQKENI. CDR3 length equals 14 residues. CDR3: CASSPDNGAEEQYF. CDR3 DNA sequence: TGTGCCAGCTCACCGGACAACGGGGCTGAAGAGCAGTACTTC.

This chain connects TRBV30 to TRBJ1-6; D gene uncertain. Trimming pared 1 base from V and 10 bases from J, leaving 8 bases between. Per the germline V gene, CDR1 is GTSNPN and CDR2 is SVGIG (reference sequence). The CDR3 sequence is 12 residues long. This CDR3 reads CAWSATASPLHF. The CDR3 DNA is TGTGCCTGGAGTGCCACGGCCTCACCCCTCCACTTT.

The sample holds one count of this clone. The chain has TRBV7-3 and TRBJ2-1, with D possibly TRBD1 on 6 matching bases. The V end was cut by 3 bases, the J end by 8 bases, with 17 bases between. The CDR3 is 15 amino acids. The germline V gene encodes CDR1 SGHTA and CDR2 FQGTGA. CDR3 in amino acids: CASSLGGGFLDEQFF. In DNA form, the CDR3 reads TGTGCCAGCAGCTTGGGTGGGGGCTTTCTGGATGAGCAGTTCTTC.

The chain recombines TRBV7-2 with TRBJ1-2, with D uncertain. Germline loops: CDR1 SGHTA, CDR2 FQGNSA. The ends were cut back, 1 base at V and 8 bases at J, with 8 bases in the middle. The CDR3 covers 12 residues. The CDR3 here is CASSLVDYGYTF. CDR3 coding DNA: TGTGCCAGCAGCTTAGTAGATTACGGCTACACCTTC.

This chain connects TRBV29-1 to TRBJ1-2, with 7 bases matching TRBD1. The V gene's germline CDR1 is SQVTM and CDR2 ANQGSEA. The V segment lost 7 bases and the J segment 2 bases; nucleotides outside the gene matches: 4. The CDR3 spans 12 residues. CDR3 sequence (DNA): TGCAGCGGTGAGACAGGGAACTATGGCTACACCTTC. It encodes CSGETGNYGYTF.

This chain uses TRBV6-1 with TRBJ1-5; the D gene is possibly TRBD1 (6 bases). Per the germline V gene, CDR1 is MNHNS and CDR2 is SASEGT. V lost 2 bases, J lost 7 bases, and 12 bases lay in between. The CDR3 length is 14 residues. Here the CDR3 DNA reads TGTGCCAGCAGTGAAAGGCAGGGGATCCAGCCCCAGCATTTT. It is translated as CASSERQGIQPQHF.

This rearrangement joins TRBV6-1 to TRBJ1-1; weak D call: TRBD1 (6 bases). The CDR3 has 13 amino acids. V was shortened by 5 bases and J by 4 bases, with 11 bases between the two germline ends. CDR1 is MNHNS, CDR2 SASEGT, per germline. CDR3 nucleotide sequence: TGTGCCAGCAGTCGGGGGGCGGTCACTGAAGCTTTCTTT. Translating it yields CASSRGAVTEAFF.

V and J are TRBV28 and TRBJ1-1, with D hard to call. The ends were cut back, 11 bases at V and 4 bases at J, with 8 bases in the middle. From germline, CDR1 is MDHEN and CDR2 SYDVKM. This CDR3 spans 10 amino acids. DNA of the CDR3: TGTGCCTCGGGTCGCACTGAAGCTTTCTTT. It specifies CASGRTEAFF.

V gene TRBV25-1 combines with J gene TRBJ2-2; D not resolved. V was clipped by 8 bases and J by 1 base, with 11 bases between them. Germline V gives CDR1 MGHDK, CDR2 SYGVNS. The CDR3 is made up of 14 amino acids. CDR3 residues: CASSTYWNTGELFF. The CDR3 DNA sequence: TGTGCCAGCTCCACCTACTGGAACACCGGGGAGCTGTTTTTT.

By proportion, this clone is large. V is TRBV15 and J is TRBJ2-3, with unresolved D. V was pared by 0 bases and J by 0 bases, with 7 bases between. CDR3 length: 15 residues. Germline assignment: CDR1 LNHNV and CDR2 YYDKDF (reference sequence). Here the CDR3 DNA reads TGTGCCACCAGCAGAGAACAGACGAGCACAGATACGCAGTATTTT. This codes for CATSREQTSTDTQYF.